This T cell receptor beta chain is from a study of shared clonotypes between healthy human individuals. Study-level findings and limits: With few donors, the genetic and exposure-history diversity represented was limited.

As to this clone: Its target is not known.

The repertoire was sequenced with immunoSEQ multiplex PCR; TCRdb's copy has only in-frame clones and lacks some. Altogether some 2 million clones are present, roughly 96% being singletons, with the ten largest covering 0.13%. CDR3 size: 9 residues. Germline V CDR1 and CDR2: SQVTM, ANQGSEA. V was cut by 1 base and J by 11 bases, with 5 bases left in between. Sequencing input: naive CD4+ T cells sorted from blood. Subset specified: CD45RA+ positively selected. The TCR originated in a man aged 18-30 years in good health. The genes are TRBV29-1 and TRBJ1-1, with D uncertain. The CDR3 loop is CSVEAPAFF. The CDR3 DNA sequence: TGCAGCGTTGAAGCTCCGGCTTTCTTT.